These T cell receptor beta chains were read from a single sample in a study of response to subunit inactivated influenza vaccine. MiXCR, run by TCRdb on the RT-PCR reads, gives a single entry per CDR3 protein. The sample yields about 780,000 distinct CDR3 sequences, about 18% seen once. The specimen was PBMCs from blood, collected around 5 days after vaccination. Receptors were obtained from a man aged 50 or older who received an inactivated influenza vaccine. The CDR3 runs from the conserved cysteine through the conserved F or W. Each record gives: CDR3 DNA, CDR3 protein, clone size, V gene, J gene, D gene. D genes are given only for firm matches. Clone sizes are given selectively: once, few, many, or a class where the clone is expanded.

DNA: TGTGCCAGCAGCTCGCTGCTGGGGGATGAGCAGTTCTTC; CDR3: CASSSLLGDEQFF; size: few; V: TRBV7-9; J: TRBJ2-1; D: -
DNA: TGCGCCAGCAGCTCCAATAGGATTTGGGAGACCCAGTACTTC; CDR3: CASSSNRIWETQYF; size: few; V: TRBV5-1; J: TRBJ2-5; D: -
DNA: TGTGCCAGCAGGCCCCTGGGGGGAGGTTCACCCCTCCACTTT; CDR3: CASRPLGGGSPLHF; size: -; V: TRBV6-1; J: TRBJ1-6; D: -
DNA: TGCAGTGCTTCCCTTCCGCCGGGAGGAGGCAACTACAATGAGCAGTTCTTC; CDR3: CSASLPPGGGNYNEQFF; size: -; V: TRBV20-1; J: TRBJ2-1; D: TRBD2
DNA: TGTGCCAGCAGTTTTAGTAAGGGCTCCTACGAGCAGTACTTC; CDR3: CASSFSKGSYEQYF; size: -; V: TRBV6-5; J: TRBJ2-7; D: -
DNA: TGTGCCAGCAGACGGGGCCCCATCGGCTACGAGCAGTACTTC; CDR3: CASRRGPIGYEQYF; size: -; V: TRBV28; J: TRBJ2-7; D: -
DNA: TGTGCCACCAGCACTAAGTTCAGGGTGAGCACGGCAGATACGCAGTATTTT; CDR3: CATSTKFRVSTADTQYF; size: -; V: TRBV15; J: TRBJ2-3; D: -
DNA: TGCGCCAGCAGCCAGGAGGTCGATAGCAATCAGCCCCAGCATTTT; CDR3: CASSQEVDSNQPQHF; size: -; V: TRBV4-3; J: TRBJ1-5; D: -
DNA: TGCGCCAGCAGCCTCAGGGACAGATCGGAGGAGCAGTACTTC; CDR3: CASSLRDRSEEQYF; size: few; V: TRBV4-3; J: TRBJ2-7; D: TRBD1
DNA: TGCAGTGCTTCGTTGCCGGGGCCCAACACTGAAGCTTTCTTT; CDR3: CSASLPGPNTEAFF; size: few; V: TRBV20-1; J: TRBJ1-1; D: -
DNA: TGTGCCAGCAGTGCCACAGGAGCCTCTCAGCCCCAGCATTTT; CDR3: CASSATGASQPQHF; size: -; V: TRBV12-3/TRBV12-4; J: TRBJ1-5; D: -
DNA: TGCGCCAGCAGCCAAGATGGAGGGGACTTTCGCTACACCTTC; CDR3: CASSQDGGDFRYTF; size: few; V: TRBV4-3; J: TRBJ1-2; D: -
DNA: TGCAGTGCTCGGGACAGACAAAACATTCAGTACTTC; CDR3: CSARDRQNIQYF; size: few; V: TRBV20-1; J: TRBJ2-4; D: TRBD1
DNA: TGTGCCAGCAGCCCAAATAGCGGAACCTACTACAATGAGCAGTTCTTC; CDR3: CASSPNSGTYYNEQFF; size: -; V: TRBV7-3; J: TRBJ2-1; D: -
DNA: TGTGCCACCAGTGATTCCAAGACAGGCTTCTACAATGAGCAGTTCTTC; CDR3: CATSDSKTGFYNEQFF; size: -; V: TRBV24-1; J: TRBJ2-1; D: -
DNA: TGCGCCAGCAGTGAGCGGCCTAGCGGGGTAAATGAGCAGTTCTTC; CDR3: CASSERPSGVNEQFF; size: -; V: TRBV10-1; J: TRBJ2-1; D: TRBD2
DNA: TGTGCCAGCAGTCCCCTCCCCCCAAGGGGTCAGCCCCAGCATTTT; CDR3: CASSPLPPRGQPQHF; size: few; V: TRBV28; J: TRBJ1-5; D: -
DNA: TGTGCCAGCAGCCAAAGGGCTAGCGGGAGGTACAATGAGCAGTTCTTC; CDR3: CASSQRASGRYNEQFF; size: few; V: TRBV7-3; J: TRBJ2-1; D: TRBD2
DNA: TGTGCCAGCAGCCCGAGCTCGGGACAGCAAGAGACCCAGTACTTC; CDR3: CASSPSSGQQETQYF; size: -; V: TRBV9; J: TRBJ2-5; D: TRBD1
DNA: TGTGCCAGCAGTCTAACGTACGACAGGGTACAAGAGACCCAGTACTTC; CDR3: CASSLTYDRVQETQYF; size: -; V: TRBV6-2/TRBV6-3; J: TRBJ2-5; D: TRBD1
DNA: TGTGCCATCGGGACTAGCGGGGGCCTCAACACCGGGGAGCTGTTTTTT; CDR3: CAIGTSGGLNTGELFF; size: few; V: TRBV24-1; J: TRBJ2-2; D: TRBD2
DNA: TGTGCCAGCAGCCAAGATCTACGGAGGGGCAGGACCGGGGAGCTGTTTTTT; CDR3: CASSQDLRRGRTGELFF; size: -; V: TRBV4-2; J: TRBJ2-2; D: -
DNA: TGTGCCAGCAGCCAAGTCTACAGCCCAGCCTCGGCGCAGACCCAGTACTTC; CDR3: CASSQVYSPASAQTQYF; size: -; V: TRBV4-2; J: TRBJ2-5; D: -
DNA: TGCAGTGCTAGAGATCTGGGACAAGCAGAGACCCAGTACTTC; CDR3: CSARDLGQAETQYF; size: few; V: TRBV20-1; J: TRBJ2-5; D: -
DNA: TGTGCCAGCAGCGCTAGAGGAGTGACCTCTGGGGCCAACGTCCTGACTTTC; CDR3: CASSARGVTSGANVLTF; size: -; V: TRBV7-3; J: TRBJ2-6; D: -
DNA: TGCAGTGCTAGAAGTAGCGGGAGACCCTCCTACGAGCAGTACTTC; CDR3: CSARSSGRPSYEQYF; size: -; V: TRBV20-1; J: TRBJ2-7; D: TRBD2
DNA: TGTGCCAGCAGTGCCATAAGGGGGGCAGGGAACGAGCAGTACTTC; CDR3: CASSAIRGAGNEQYF; size: -; V: TRBV27; J: TRBJ2-7; D: -
DNA: TGCAGTGCCTGGGACAGGGTATTCTACGAGCAGTACTTC; CDR3: CSAWDRVFYEQYF; size: few; V: TRBV20-1; J: TRBJ2-7; D: TRBD1